This TCR beta chain was sequenced for a study of OX40 agonist ivuxolimab in advanced cancers. Describing the broader study: Ivuxolimab was an agonistic, fully human IgG2 monoclonal antibody directed against OX40 (CD134), a costimulatory receptor. Peripheral TCRbeta sequencing aimed to test whether ivuxolimab altered TCR sequence diversity and caused clonal T-cell expansion. Among the 50 to 55 dose-escalation patients, approximately 20 had hepatocellular carcinoma, approximately 15 melanoma, 9 renal cell carcinoma and 9 head and neck cancer. Three dose-escalation patients achieved partial responses, one with hepatocellular carcinoma and two with cutaneous melanoma. Prior anti-PD-1, anti-PD-L1 or anti-CTLA-4 therapy was permitted, and checkpoint inhibitors had been received by 30% to 40% of dose-escalation patients. A male proportion of about 79% and a mean age of approximately 61 years, ranging from 23 to 79, were recorded for the dose-escalation cohort. Intravenous ivuxolimab was administered to patients every 2 weeks at six dose levels: 0.01, 0.1, 0.3, 1.5, 3 and 10 mg/kg. The monotherapy dose-escalation portion (N ≈ 52 patients) of the phase I ivuxolimab trial is reported in the paper. General study outcomes and caveats: On average, CD8+ T cells showed more expanded clones than CD4+ T cells after ivuxolimab. Low levels of normalized T-cell clonal expansion were also seen in some patients who did not respond. Clonal expansion of both CD4+ and CD8+ blood T cells was observed from baseline to week 6 at doses 0.1 to 3.0 mg/kg. In the 0.1-3.0 mg/kg groups, partial responders had among the lowest normalized peripheral clonal expansion, particularly in CD8+ T cells. The antigen specificity of the peripheral T cells that underwent clonal expansion was not determined.

This clone showed up just a few times. The antigen it binds to is not known. Per-base quality was not reported, and no clone a single base away is much larger than it. As encoded in the germline V gene, CDR1 is SGDLS while CDR2 is YYNGEE. Trimming accounts for 2 bases at V and 7 bases at J, while the number of junction bases matched to no gene is 2. The CDR3 runs 14 residues from the cysteine to the phenylalanine. Solely the CDR3 DNA is kept, with 42 bases framed from the first base. The trial excluded patients who had a history of autoimmune disease or were on systemic immunosuppression. In every dose cohort, peripheral blood was drawn for TCR sequencing at baseline, cycle 4 day 1, and cycle 7 day 1. The samples were drawn from a first-in-human, open-label, multicenter phase I dose-escalation trial of ivuxolimab. The trial enrolled adults with locally advanced or metastatic head and neck squamous cell, hepatocellular, melanoma or renal cell carcinoma. Before TCR sequencing, CD4+ T cells and CD8+ T cells from peripheral blood were sorted into separate populations.

Genomic DNA was extracted from sorted cells for sequencing of the TCRbeta CDR3 region. TCRbeta CDR3 regions were sequenced using the immunoSEQ Assay. The immuneACCESS repertoire file appears here via TCRdb, limited to in-frame rearrangements. These files lack a portion of the clones; in checked studies, under half of the deficit traces to unresolved V genes, and the cause of the others is not known. Counted in this sample were about 55,000 clones; 85% to 90% of them appeared once. The ten largest clones add up to 5.5% to 7% of the sample. The sequence derives from an adult with an advanced solid tumor such as melanoma, head and neck, liver or kidney cancer. This material consisted of CD4+ or CD8+ T cells sorted from blood, taken in a trial of the OX40 agonist ivuxolimab. The receptor chain draws on TRBV9 and TRBJ2-1; TRBD2 fits 11 bases in the junction. The nucleotide sequence is given as TGTGCCAGCAGCGTGGGACTAGCGGCAAATGAGCAGTTCTTC. This yields the protein CASSVGLAANEQFF.